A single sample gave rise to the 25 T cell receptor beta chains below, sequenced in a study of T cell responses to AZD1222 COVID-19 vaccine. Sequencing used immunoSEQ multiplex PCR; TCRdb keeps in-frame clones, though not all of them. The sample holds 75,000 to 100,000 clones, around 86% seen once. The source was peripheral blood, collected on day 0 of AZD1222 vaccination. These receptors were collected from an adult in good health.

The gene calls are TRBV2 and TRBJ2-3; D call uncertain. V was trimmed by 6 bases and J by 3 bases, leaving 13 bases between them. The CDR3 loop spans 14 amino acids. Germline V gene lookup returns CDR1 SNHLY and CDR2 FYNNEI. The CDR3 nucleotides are TGTGCCAGCAGATCCCCGCTCGGGACAGATACGCAGTATTTT. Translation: CASRSPLGTDTQYF.

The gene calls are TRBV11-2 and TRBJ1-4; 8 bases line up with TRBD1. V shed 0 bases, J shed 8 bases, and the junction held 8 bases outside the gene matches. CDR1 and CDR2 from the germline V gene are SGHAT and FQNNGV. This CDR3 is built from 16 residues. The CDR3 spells CASSLDPQGAREKLFF. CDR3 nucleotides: TGTGCCAGCAGCTTAGATCCCCAGGGGGCTAGGGAAAAACTGTTTTTT.

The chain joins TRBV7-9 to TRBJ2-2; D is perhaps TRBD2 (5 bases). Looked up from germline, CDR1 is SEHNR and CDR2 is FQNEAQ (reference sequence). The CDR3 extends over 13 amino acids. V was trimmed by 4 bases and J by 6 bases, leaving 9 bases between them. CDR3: CASSSDGAGELFF. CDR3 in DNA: TGTGCCAGCAGCTCAGACGGGGCCGGGGAGCTGTTTTTT.

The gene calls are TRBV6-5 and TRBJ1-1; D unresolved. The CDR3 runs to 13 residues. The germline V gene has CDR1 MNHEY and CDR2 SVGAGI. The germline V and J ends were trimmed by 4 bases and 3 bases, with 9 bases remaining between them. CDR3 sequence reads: CASSFGEDTEAFF. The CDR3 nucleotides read TGTGCCAGCAGTTTCGGAGAGGACACTGAAGCTTTCTTT.

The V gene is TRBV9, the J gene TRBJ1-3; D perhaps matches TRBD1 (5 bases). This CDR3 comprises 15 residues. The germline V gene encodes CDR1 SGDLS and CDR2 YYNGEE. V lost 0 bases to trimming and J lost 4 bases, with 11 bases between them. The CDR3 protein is CASSVGGAIGNTIYF. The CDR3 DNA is TGTGCCAGCAGCGTAGGTGGGGCTATCGGAAACACCATATATTTT. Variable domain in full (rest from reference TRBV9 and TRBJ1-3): DSGVTQTPKHLITATGQRVTLRCSPRSGDLSVYWYQQSLDQGLQFLIQYYNGEERAKGNILERFSAQQFPDLHSELNLSSLELGDSALYFCASSVGGAIGNTIYFGEGSWLTVV.

As DNA, the CDR3 is TGTGCCAGCAGTGGGACAGGGGGCTCCTACAATGAGCAGTTCTTC. It specifies CASSGTGGSYNEQFF. V usage is TRBV6-4 and J usage is TRBJ2-1; TRBD1 aligns across 10 bases. V gave up 4 bases and J gave up 0 bases; unmatched junction bases: 0. The CDR3 spans 15 residues. Looked up from germline, CDR1 is MRHNA and CDR2 is SNTAGT.

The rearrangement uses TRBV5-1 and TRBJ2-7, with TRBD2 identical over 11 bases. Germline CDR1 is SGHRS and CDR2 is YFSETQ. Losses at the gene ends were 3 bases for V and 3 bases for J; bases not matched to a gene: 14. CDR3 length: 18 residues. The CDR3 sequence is CASSSAIRLAGYLYEQYF. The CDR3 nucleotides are TGCGCCAGCAGCTCTGCGATTAGACTAGCGGGGTATCTCTACGAGCAGTACTTC.

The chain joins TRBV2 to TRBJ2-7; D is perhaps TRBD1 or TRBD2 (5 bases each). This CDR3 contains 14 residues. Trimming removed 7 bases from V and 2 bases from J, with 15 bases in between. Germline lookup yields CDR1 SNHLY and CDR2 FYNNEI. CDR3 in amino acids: CASKATGTAYEQYF. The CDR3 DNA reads TGTGCCAGCAAAGCCACCGGGACGGCCTACGAGCAGTACTTC.

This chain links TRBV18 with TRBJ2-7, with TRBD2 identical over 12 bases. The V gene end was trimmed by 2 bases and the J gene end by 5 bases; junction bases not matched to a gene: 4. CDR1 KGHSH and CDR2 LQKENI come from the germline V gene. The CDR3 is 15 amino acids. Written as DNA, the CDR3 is TGTGCCAGCTCACCAGGGACTAGCGGGTTCGACGAGCAGTACTTC. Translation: CASSPGTSGFDEQYF.

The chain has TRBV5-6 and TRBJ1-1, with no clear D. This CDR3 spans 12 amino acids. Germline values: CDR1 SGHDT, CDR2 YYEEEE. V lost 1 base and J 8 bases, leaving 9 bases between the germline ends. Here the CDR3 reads CASSLFLSEAFF. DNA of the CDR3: TGTGCCAGCAGCTTGTTCCTTTCCGAAGCTTTCTTT.

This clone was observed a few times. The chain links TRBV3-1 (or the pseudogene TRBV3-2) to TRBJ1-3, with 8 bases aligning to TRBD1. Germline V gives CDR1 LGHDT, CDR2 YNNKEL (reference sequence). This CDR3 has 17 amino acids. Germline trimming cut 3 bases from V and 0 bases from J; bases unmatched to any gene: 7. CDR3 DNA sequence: TGTGCCAGCAGCCAGGGGACAGGCCGGGACTCTGGAAACACCATATATTTT. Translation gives CASSQGTGRDSGNTIYF.

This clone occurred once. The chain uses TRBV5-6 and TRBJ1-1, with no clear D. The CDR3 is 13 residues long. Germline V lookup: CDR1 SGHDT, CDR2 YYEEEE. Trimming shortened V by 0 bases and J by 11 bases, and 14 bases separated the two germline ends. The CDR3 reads CASSLEGITRAFF. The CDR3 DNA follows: TGTGCCAGCAGCTTGGAGGGTATAACGCGCGCTTTCTTT.

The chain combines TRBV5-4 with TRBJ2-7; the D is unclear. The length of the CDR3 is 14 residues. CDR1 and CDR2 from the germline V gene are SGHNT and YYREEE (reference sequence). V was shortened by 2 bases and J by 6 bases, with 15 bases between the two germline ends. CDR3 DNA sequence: TGTGCCAGCAGCTTAGAGGCCCACGATACCGAGCAGTACTTC. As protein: CASSLEAHDTEQYF.

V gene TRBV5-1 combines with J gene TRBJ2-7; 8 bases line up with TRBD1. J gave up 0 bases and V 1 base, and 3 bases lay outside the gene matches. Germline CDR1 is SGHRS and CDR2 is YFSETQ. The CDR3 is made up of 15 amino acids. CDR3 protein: CASSLNRGISYEQYF. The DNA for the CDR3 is TGCGCCAGCAGCTTGAACAGGGGGATCTCCTACGAGCAGTACTTC.

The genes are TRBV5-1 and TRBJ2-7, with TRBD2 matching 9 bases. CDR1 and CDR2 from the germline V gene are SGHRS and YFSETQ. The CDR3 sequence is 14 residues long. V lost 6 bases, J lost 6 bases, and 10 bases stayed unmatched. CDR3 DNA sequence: TGCGCCAGCAACCCCGGGACTAGCCTCGTCGAGCAGTACTTC. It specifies CASNPGTSLVEQYF.

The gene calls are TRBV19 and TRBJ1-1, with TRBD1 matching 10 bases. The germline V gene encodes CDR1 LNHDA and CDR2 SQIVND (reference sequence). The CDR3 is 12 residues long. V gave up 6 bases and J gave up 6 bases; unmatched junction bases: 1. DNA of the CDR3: TGTGCCAGTAGCGGGACAGGGGCTGAAGCTTTCTTT. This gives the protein CASSGTGAEAFF. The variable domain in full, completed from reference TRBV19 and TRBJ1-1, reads DGGITQSPKYLFRKEGQNVTLSCEQNLNHDAMYWYRQDPGQGLRLIYYSQIVNDFQKGDIAEGYSVSREKKESFPLTVTSAQKNPTAFYLCASSGTGAEAFFGQGTRLTVV.

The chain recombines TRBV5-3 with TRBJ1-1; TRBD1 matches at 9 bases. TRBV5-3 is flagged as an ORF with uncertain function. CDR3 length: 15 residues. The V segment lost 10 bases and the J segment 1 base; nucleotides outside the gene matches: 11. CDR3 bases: TGTGCCGGGACGGACAGGGGAACGCCGAACACTGAAGCTTTCTTT. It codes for CAGTDRGTPNTEAFF.

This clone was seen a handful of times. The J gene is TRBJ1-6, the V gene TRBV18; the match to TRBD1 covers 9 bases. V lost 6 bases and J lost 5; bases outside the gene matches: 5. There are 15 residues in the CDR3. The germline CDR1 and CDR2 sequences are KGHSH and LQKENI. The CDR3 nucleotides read TGTGCCAGCTCCCGAAGGACAGGGGATAATTCACCCCTCCACTTT. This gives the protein CASSRRTGDNSPLHF.

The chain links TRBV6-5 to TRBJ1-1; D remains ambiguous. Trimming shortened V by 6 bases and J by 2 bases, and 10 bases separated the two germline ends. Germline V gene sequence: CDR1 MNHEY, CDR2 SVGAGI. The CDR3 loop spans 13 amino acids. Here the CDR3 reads CASRRTANTEAFF. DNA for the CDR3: TGTGCCAGCAGGAGGACCGCCAACACTGAAGCTTTCTTT.

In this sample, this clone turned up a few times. CDR3 loop: CASSFGSRAEAFF. For the CDR3, the DNA is TGTGCCAGTAGTTTCGGGAGTCGTGCTGAAGCTTTCTTT. This chain uses TRBV19 with TRBJ1-1; no reliable D call. V lost 5 bases to trimming and J lost 6 bases, with 13 bases between them. Germline V gene sequence: CDR1 LNHDA, CDR2 SQIVND (reference sequence). The CDR3 contains 13 residues.

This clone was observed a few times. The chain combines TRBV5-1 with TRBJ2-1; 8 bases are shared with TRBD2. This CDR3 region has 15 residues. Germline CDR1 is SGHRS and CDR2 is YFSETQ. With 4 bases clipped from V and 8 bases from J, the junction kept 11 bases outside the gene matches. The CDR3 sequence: CASSGGTSVFHEQFF. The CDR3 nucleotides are TGCGCCAGCAGCGGCGGGACTAGTGTTTTCCATGAGCAGTTCTTC.

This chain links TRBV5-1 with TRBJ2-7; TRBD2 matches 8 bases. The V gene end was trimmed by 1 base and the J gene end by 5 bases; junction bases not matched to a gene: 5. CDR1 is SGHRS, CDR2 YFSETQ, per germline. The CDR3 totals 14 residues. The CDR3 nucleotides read TGCGCCAGCAGCTTGAGTGGGACTAGTAACGAGCAGTACTTC. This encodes CASSLSGTSNEQYF.

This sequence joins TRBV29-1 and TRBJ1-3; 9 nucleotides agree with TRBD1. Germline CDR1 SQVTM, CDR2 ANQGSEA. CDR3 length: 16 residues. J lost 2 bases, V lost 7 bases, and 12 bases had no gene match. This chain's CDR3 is CSAWGTGRQAGNTIYF. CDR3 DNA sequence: TGCAGCGCGTGGGGGACAGGGAGGCAGGCTGGAAACACCATATATTTT.

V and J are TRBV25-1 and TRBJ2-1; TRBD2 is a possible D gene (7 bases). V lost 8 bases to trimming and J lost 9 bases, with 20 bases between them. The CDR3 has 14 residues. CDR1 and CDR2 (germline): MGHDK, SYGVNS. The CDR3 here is CASGNREWGGEQFF. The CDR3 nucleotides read TGTGCCAGCGGAAACAGGGAATGGGGGGGTGAGCAGTTCTTC. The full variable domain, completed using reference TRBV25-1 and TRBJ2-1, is EADIYQTPRYLVIGTGKKITLECSQTMGHDKMYWYQQDPGMELHLIHYSYGVNSTEKGDLSSESTVSRIRTEHFPLTLESARPSHTSQYLCASGNREWGGEQFFGPGTRLTVL.

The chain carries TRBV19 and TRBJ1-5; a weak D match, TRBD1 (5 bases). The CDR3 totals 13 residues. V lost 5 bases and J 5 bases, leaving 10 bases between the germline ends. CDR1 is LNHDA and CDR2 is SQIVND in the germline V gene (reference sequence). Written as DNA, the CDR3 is TGTGCCAGTAGTCTGGGGGAGGATCAGCCCCAGCATTTT. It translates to CASSLGEDQPQHF.